This paragraph covers one T cell receptor beta chain sequence. Its antigen is as yet unknown. The sample is drawn from a study of T cells in Graves' hyperthyroidism and ophthalmopathy. Patients aged 18 to 65 had newly diagnosed hyperthyroidism that had lasted under 2 months. Unmatched junction bases numbered 9, after V lost 4 bases and J lost 8 bases. This CDR3 contains 15 residues. Germline values: CDR1 LGHDT, CDR2 YNNKEL (reference sequence). General study points: Ophthalmopathy got predicted by the model a median about six months before its onset.

Amplification targeted TCR beta CDR3 regions from RNA transcripts. First-round RT-PCR with HTBI primers amplified the TCR CDR3 region. In TCRdb, the multiplex PCR reads were re-called with MiXCR into one record per CDR3 protein. There are some 600,000 distinct CDR3 sequences in the sample; over 11% occur only once, and roughly 6.2% lies in the top ten. The rearrangement links TRBV3-1 to TRBJ2-1; 9 bases align to TRBD2. Material: blood. This clonotype was sampled from a woman younger than 45 with Graves' hyperthyroidism that later progressed to Graves' ophthalmopathy. CDR3: CASSLTWTSDDEQFF. The CDR3 nucleotides read TGTGCCAGCAGCCTAACCTGGACTAGCGACGATGAGCAGTTCTTC.